The clone carrying this T cell receptor (beta chain) came up many times. Trimming cost V 0 bases and J 2 bases, with 7 bases left between them. This CDR3 has 14 amino acids. Germline assignment: CDR1 SGHRS and CDR2 YFSETQ. TCRdb's copy holds only in-frame clones and misses some; the assay was immunoSEQ multiplex PCR. The table has about 440,000 clones, 80% to 90% seen once; the top ten hold about 4.3%. The data derive from a study of blood T cell repertoires in COVID-19. Overall study: PBMCs, B-cell-depleted T cells, or T cells provided the cDNA or gDNA that made up the material.

This TCR came from a woman in her twenties or thirties with acute or convalescent COVID-19. This chain connects TRBV5-1 to TRBJ2-3, with D hard to call. What was sequenced was peripheral blood. Here the CDR3 DNA reads TGCGCCAGCAGCTTGGCCAGAAACACAGATACGCAGTATTTT. This encodes CASSLARNTDTQYF.